Described below is a single T cell receptor (beta chain) sequence and its context. The data are from a study of sequential checkpoint blockade in melanoma. Libraries were prepared by immunoSEQ multiplex PCR; TCRdb keeps only in-frame clonotypes and omits some of them. The sample records some 9,600 clones, 76% being singletons. Treatment specified: randomized to nivolumab then ipilimumab (arm A) or the reverse (arm B). This CDR3 comprises 15 residues. Germline values: CDR1 MNHEY, CDR2 SMNVEV (reference sequence). The V gene end was trimmed by 6 bases and the J gene end by 7 bases; junction bases not matched to a gene: 13.

Here the sequenced sample was CD8+ T cells sorted from blood (inferred from file names), taken from a patient given nivolumab and ipilimumab in sequence. This rearrangement joins TRBV27 to TRBJ1-1; TRBD1 agrees at 8 bases. This TCR was recovered from a human donor with melanoma. The CDR3: CASRIQGGRLGEAFF. For the CDR3, the DNA is TGTGCCAGCAGAATACAGGGGGGGAGGCTGGGTGAAGCTTTCTTT.